The sequence of this T cell receptor (beta chain) was determined in a study of vaccination and CD4 T cells after COVID-19. The treatment is: roughly ten-day PBMC culture with coronavirus spike peptide pools or control peptides (ViraFEST assay). As regards this clonotype: Its cognate antigen is unknown.

An Oncomine TCR Beta short-read assay was used to sequence the DNA from cultured CD4+ T cells. TCRdb redid the calling of the PCR reads with MiXCR, one entry per CDR3 protein. The table lists about 21,000 distinct CDR3 sequences, 35% to 45% of them singletons. The junction had 1 base not matched to a gene; V was cut back by 0 bases and J by 3 bases. The germline CDR1 and CDR2 sequences are SGHRS and YFSETQ. The length of the CDR3 is 14 residues. The receptor comes from a human donor who received a COVID-19 vaccine. V is TRBV5-1 and J is TRBJ2-3; 7 positions match TRBD1. Sequencing used CD4+ T cells from blood, cultured in vitro, obtained before SARS-CoV-2 vaccination. The CDR3 DNA reads as TGCGCCAGCAGCTTGGCAGGGGGTACAGATACGCAGTATTTT. Protein product: CASSLAGGTDTQYF.